The present T cell receptor (beta chain) was sequenced within a study of blood T cell repertoires in COVID-19. The table came from immunoSEQ multiplex PCR; TCRdb's copy has only in-frame clones and leaves some out. This sample has 250,000 to 300,000 clones, with roughly 85% found just once. This CDR3 has 13 residues. V dropped 6 bases and J dropped 3 bases, with 14 bases sitting between them. The germline gives CDR1 SQVTM, CDR2 ANQGSEA. The V call is TRBV29-1, the J call TRBJ1-2; no clear D gene. Sample: peripheral blood. This clonotype was obtained from a man in his 60s who had recovered from COVID-19. The CDR3 is CSVAVSGDYGYTF. The CDR3 DNA reads TGCAGCGTGGCCGTATCGGGAGACTATGGCTACACCTTC.